Listed here are 8 T cell receptor beta chains from one sample, sequenced in a study of vaccination and CD4 T cells after COVID-19. Regarding treatment: approximately 11-day PBMC culture with coronavirus spike peptide pools or control peptides (ViraFEST assay). The antigens of these receptors remain unknown. Oncomine TCR Beta short-read sequencing was applied to DNA from cultured CD4+ T cells. TCRdb re-called the PCR reads with MiXCR, one entry per CDR3 protein. The repertoire holds 9,500 to 15,000 distinct CDR3 sequences, with approximately 50% as singletons. The sample taken for sequencing was CD4+ T cells from blood, cultured in vitro. The receptors here all came from a human donor who had recovered from COVID-19.

This clonotype has more than one count but fewer than ten. V and J are TRBV15 and TRBJ2-5; 9 bases map to TRBD2. Germline CDR1 and CDR2: LNHNV and YYDKDF (reference sequence). There are 13 residues in the CDR3. The V and J ends lost 6 bases and 5 bases, in that order; junction bases with no gene match: 4. The CDR3 DNA reads TGTGCCACCAGAGGTAGCGGGAGTGAGACCCAGTACTTC. This sequence encodes CATRGSGSETQYF.

The chain couples TRBV5-1 to TRBJ1-2; D is possibly TRBD1 (5 bases). This CDR3 comprises 15 residues. V was pared by 0 bases and J by 0 bases, with 9 bases between. Germline V gene data show CDR1 as SGHRS and CDR2 as YFSETQ. CDR3 region: CASSLEGNSNYGYTF. DNA for the CDR3: TGCGCCAGCAGCTTGGAGGGGAACTCTAACTATGGCTACACCTTC. Full variable domain (remainder filled in from reference TRBV5-1 and TRBJ1-2): KAGVTQTPRYLIKTRGQQVTLSCSPISGHRSVSWYQQTPGQGLQFLFEYFSETQRNKGNFPGRFSGRQFSNSRSEMNVSTLELGDSALYLCASSLEGNSNYGYTFGSGTRLTVV.

This clonotype turned up a few times. V gene TRBV5-4 combines with J gene TRBJ1-2; 9 nucleotides line up with TRBD1. The CDR3 has 16 amino acids. Trimming at V came to 0 bases and at J to 8 bases, leaving 11 bases not matched to a gene. The germline gives CDR1 SGHNT, CDR2 YYREEE (reference sequence). CDR3: CASSLGGTGNRGGYTF. The CDR3 coding sequence is TGTGCCAGCAGCTTGGGCGGGACAGGGAACCGGGGGGGCTACACCTTC.

The chain is built from TRBV10-1 and TRBJ2-2; perhaps D is TRBD1 or TRBD2 (5 bases each). CDR3 length: 14 amino acids. Between the trimmed V and J ends, which lost 3 bases and 6 bases, there was a span of 11 bases. The V gene's germline CDR1 is WNHNN and CDR2 SYGVQD (reference sequence). The CDR3 DNA is TGCGCCAGCAGTGAAGAGGGACCCCCCGGGGAGCTGTTTTTT. It is translated as CASSEEGPPGELFF.

This clonotype was detected only once. This sequence joins TRBV20-1 and TRBJ2-5; perhaps TRBD2 as D (6 bases). This CDR3 is 17 amino acids long. V lost 3 bases to trimming and J lost 4 bases, with 24 bases between them. Germline values: CDR1 DFQATT, CDR2 SNEGSKA (reference sequence). The CDR3 bases are TGCAGTGCTAGGGCGGGATTAGGCGCGGGAACGGGAGAGACCCAGTACTTC. This encodes CSARAGLGAGTGETQYF.

This chain connects TRBV19 to TRBJ1-1; D gene ambiguous. With 5 bases removed from V and 3 bases from J, the gap between germline ends came to 13 bases. Per germline, CDR1 LNHDA and CDR2 SQIVND (reference sequence). This CDR3 is built from 14 residues. The CDR3 region has the DNA TGTGCCAGTAGTTTCCTCATGATGCACACTGAAGCTTTCTTT. It encodes CASSFLMMHTEAFF.

This clonotype was picked up a small number of times. The chain recombines TRBV4-2 with TRBJ1-2; D is perhaps TRBD1 (5 bases). The CDR3 consists of 13 residues. V gave up 1 base and J gave up 8 bases, with 11 bases separating them. Germline-derived CDR1 and CDR2 are LGHNA and YNFKEQ. The CDR3 is CASSQVSGRGYTF. As DNA, the CDR3 is TGTGCCAGCAGCCAAGTCTCAGGGCGCGGCTACACCTTC.

This clonotype was observed a handful of times. The chain combines TRBV20-1 with TRBJ2-7; TRBD2 aligns across 9 bases. The junction had 13 bases not matched to a gene; V was cut back by 7 bases and J by 3 bases. CDR1 is DFQATT, CDR2 SNEGSKA, per germline (reference sequence). This CDR3 spans 15 amino acids. The CDR3 region is CSGPSPLSGSYEQYF. The DNA for the CDR3 is TGCAGTGGGCCCTCTCCCCTTAGCGGGAGCTACGAGCAGTACTTC.